The 7 T cell receptor beta chains given below trace back to one sample, sequenced in a study of cytomegalovirus exposure and HLA in healthy donors. Produced via immunoSEQ multiplex PCR; TCRdb's table is partial and in-frame only. The sample includes 100,000 to 150,000 clones, roughly 86% of them seen just once. The sequenced sample was PBMCs. These receptor sequences come from a man between 25 and 39 years old in good health and CMV-seronegative.

This clone was observed a single time. The gene calls are TRBV5-6 and TRBJ2-7; 9 nucleotides agree with TRBD1. CDR1 SGHDT and CDR2 YYEEEE come from the germline V gene. The V segment lost 1 base and the J segment 5 bases; nucleotides outside the gene matches: 10. The CDR3 is 16 amino acids. The CDR3 region has the DNA TGTGCCAGCAGCTTGTCTCTGGACAGGGGCGACCACGAGCAGTACTTC. This gives the protein CASSLSLDRGDHEQYF.

This chain uses TRBV2 with TRBJ1-2, with a tentative D call TRBD1 (6 bases). Trimming removed 5 bases from V and 5 bases from J, with 18 bases in between. The V gene's germline CDR1 is SNHLY and CDR2 FYNNEI. The CDR3 is 15 residues long. In nucleotides, the CDR3 is TGTGCCAGCAGTCCCGGGGGGGCTTTCGGGTATGGCTACACCTTC. This sequence encodes CASSPGGAFGYGYTF.

CDR3 in DNA: TGTGCCAGCAGTTACACCGGGACAGGCCGTTTTTATGGCTACACCTTC. This sequence encodes CASSYTGTGRFYGYTF. The chain employs TRBV6-5 and TRBJ1-2; 8 nucleotides match TRBD1. Trimming removed 2 bases from V and 5 bases from J; junction bases left unmatched: 10. There are 16 residues in the CDR3. Germline V gives CDR1 MNHEY, CDR2 SVGAGI.

The chain recombines TRBV2 with TRBJ2-5; tentative D call: TRBD2 (6 bases). Germline V CDR1 and CDR2: SNHLY, FYNNEI. This CDR3 spans 15 amino acids. V dropped 6 bases and J dropped 5 bases, with 19 bases sitting between them. The CDR3 here is CASRGTDSPLETQYF. CDR3 nucleotide sequence: TGTGCCAGCAGAGGGACTGACAGCCCCCTTGAGACCCAGTACTTC.

This chain links TRBV7-2 with TRBJ2-7; TRBD1 might be the D (5 bases). V lost 6 bases, J lost 7 bases, and 16 bases lay in between. Germline loops: CDR1 SGHTA, CDR2 FQGNSA. The CDR3 contains 13 residues. The CDR3 is CASSLQVHMEQYF. The CDR3 DNA is TGTGCCAGCAGTCTACAGGTCCACATGGAGCAGTACTTC.

The CDR3 DNA is TGTGCCAGCAGCTTATTACAGGTCATTAACTATGGCTACACCTTC. This encodes CASSLLQVINYGYTF. The rearrangement links TRBV7-2 to TRBJ1-2; D is possibly TRBD1 (5 bases). The V gene's germline CDR1 is SGHTA and CDR2 FQGNSA. The V end lost 2 bases, the J end lost 1 base, and 11 bases lay between the germline ends. There are 15 residues in the CDR3.

This chain links TRBV13 with TRBJ2-3; D perhaps matches TRBD2 (5 bases). The CDR3 is made up of 16 amino acids. The germline V gene encodes CDR1 PRHDT and CDR2 FYEKMQ (reference sequence). Trimming took 3 bases from V and 3 from J, leaving 16 bases between them. CDR3 nucleotide sequence: TGTGCCAGCAGCTTTGGCCGGGATAGAGGGACAGATACGCAGTATTTT. Translated, it gives CASSFGRDRGTDTQYF.